This T cell receptor beta chain is from a study of blood T cell repertoires in COVID-19. Turning to the study itself: Sites across the United States, Italy and Spain contributed samples from acute and convalescent COVID-19. In each case, the material was cDNA or gDNA derived from T cells, B-cell-depleted T cells, or PBMCs.

Authors' analysis steps: Nucleated cell number was recorded as an estimate derived from reference gene primer amplification. Assay: immunoSEQ multiplex PCR; the TCRdb copy retains only in-frame clones and omits some. Clone size and V and J calls were adopted from that table, with D and trimming inferred from the DNA. This table holds some 240,000 clones, 75% to 90% found once. About this clone: Different DNA sequences within this sample yield the same CDR3.

There are 14 residues in the CDR3. Germline CDR1 SGHRS, CDR2 YFSETQ. After removal of 2 bases from V and 0 bases from J, the junction contained 0 bases not matched to a gene. The sample was peripheral blood. This sequence joins TRBV5-1 and TRBJ2-7, with 9 nucleotides matching TRBD2. This TCR derives from a man aged 55 to 70 who had recovered from COVID-19. This CDR3 reads CASSLAGGSYEQYF. The CDR3 DNA is TGCGCCAGCAGCTTAGCGGGGGGCTCCTACGAGCAGTACTTC.